The source of this T cell receptor beta chain is a study of T-cell memory formation after mild COVID-19. CDR3 size: 13 residues. The germline CDR1 and CDR2 sequences are SQVTM and ANQGSEA. Trimming at V came to 7 bases and at J to 3 bases, leaving 5 bases not matched to a gene. 5'RACE with constant-segment primers yielded barcoded, UMI-tagged TCR alpha and TCR beta cDNA libraries. Using its own MiXCR run on the 5' RACE reads, TCRdb lists one record per CDR3 protein. The sample records hundreds of thousands of distinct CDR3 sequences, around 16% being singletons. This chain connects TRBV29-1 to TRBJ2-2, with TRBD1 matching 7 bases. The TCR was taken from an adult woman who had mild COVID-19 (a few samples of this study predate the infection). Cell type and time point are not known. Sample: PBMCs or a T cell subset sorted from them (not recorded which). In DNA, the CDR3 is TGCAGCGCCGAGGGGGCATACACCGGGGAGCTGTTTTTT. Its protein is CSAEGAYTGELFF.